Shown below are 5 T cell receptor beta chains from a single sample sequenced in a study of cytomegalovirus exposure and HLA in healthy donors. PCR amplification relied on 60 Vbeta primers (plus 13 Jbeta primers). Sequenced by immunoSEQ multiplex PCR; TCRdb stores in-frame clones only, minus some. Here the sample spans roughly 180,000 clones, 80% being singletons. The specimen sequenced was PBMCs. These receptors came from a man aged 30-40 years in good health and CMV-seronegative.

The gene calls are TRBV6-1 and TRBJ1-3, with unresolved D. Germline V lookup: CDR1 MNHNS, CDR2 SASEGT. V gave up 2 bases and J gave up 4 bases, with 9 bases separating them. The length of the CDR3 is 14 residues. The CDR3 spells CASSEIHHGNTIYF. CDR3 DNA: TGTGCCAGCAGTGAAATACACCACGGAAACACCATATATTTT.

The V and J genes are TRBV6-6 and TRBJ2-1, with 14 bases matching TRBD2. There are 15 residues in the CDR3. Per germline, CDR1 MNHNY and CDR2 SVGAGI (reference sequence). J lost 7 bases, V lost 6 bases, and 5 bases had no gene match. Here the CDR3 reads CASSPGTSGRNEQFF. The CDR3 region has the DNA TGTGCCAGCAGCCCCGGGACTAGCGGGAGAAATGAGCAGTTCTTC.

The rearrangement joins TRBV5-1 to TRBJ2-7; 7 nucleotides match TRBD2. The junction had 10 bases not matched to a gene; V was cut back by 4 bases and J by 6 bases. This CDR3 spans 14 amino acids. Germline CDR1 is SGHRS and CDR2 is YFSETQ. This chain's CDR3 is CASSASGLFREQYF. CDR3 nucleotides: TGCGCCAGCAGCGCTAGCGGATTGTTTCGCGAGCAGTACTTC.

The chain recombines TRBV7-8 with TRBJ2-7; D is perhaps TRBD1 (5 bases). Germline V lookup: CDR1 SGHVS, CDR2 FQNEAQ. V dropped 6 bases and J dropped 2 bases, with 14 bases sitting between them. This CDR3 spans 14 amino acids. The CDR3 nucleotides are TGTGCCAGCAGATCCGAAGGGGTACCCTACGAGCAGTACTTC. Residues: CASRSEGVPYEQYF.

The V call is TRBV4-1, the J call TRBJ2-7, with D unclear. Germline values: CDR1 MGHRA, CDR2 YSYEKL. The CDR3 has 13 amino acids. V dropped 1 base and J dropped 2 bases, with 6 bases sitting between them. DNA of the CDR3: TGCGCCAGCAGCCAAGGTTCTACCTACGAGCAGTACTTC. Its protein product is CASSQGSTYEQYF.